One and the same sample provided the 26 T cell receptor beta chains below, sequenced in a study of cytomegalovirus exposure and HLA in healthy donors. Both 60 Vbeta primers and 13 Jbeta primers went into the PCR. Sequenced by immunoSEQ multiplex PCR; TCRdb stores in-frame clones only, minus some. Here the sample spans over 150,000 clones, roughly 78% being singletons. Source material: PBMCs. All receptors come from a woman aged 45-59 years in good health and CMV-seropositive.

The chain carries TRBV5-4 and TRBJ2-5, with D perhaps TRBD1 (6 bases). The germline V gene has CDR1 SGHNT and CDR2 YYREEE (reference sequence). This CDR3 has 14 residues. Trimming stripped 4 bases from V and 4 bases from J, with 14 bases between. The CDR3 region is CASSQTGFRETQYF. CDR3 sequence (DNA): TGTGCCAGCAGCCAAACAGGGTTTAGAGAGACCCAGTACTTC.

The chain employs TRBV29-1 and TRBJ1-2, with D maybe TRBD1 (6 bases). V lost 5 bases to trimming and J lost 5 bases, with 15 bases between them. Germline lookup yields CDR1 SQVTM and CDR2 ANQGSEA. The CDR3 is made up of 13 amino acids. The CDR3 here is CSVTGHLGYGYTF. In nucleotides, the CDR3 is TGCAGCGTTACAGGGCATCTGGGTTATGGCTACACCTTC.

This rearrangement joins TRBV6-6 to TRBJ2-7; D is possibly TRBD1 (6 bases). Trimming left V 2 bases short and J 3 bases short, with 14 bases between. The CDR3 contains 15 residues. Germline CDR1 is MNHNY and CDR2 is SVGAGI (reference sequence). The CDR3 region is CASSYAYLDSYEQYF. The CDR3 bases are TGTGCCAGCAGTTACGCTTACCTGGACAGCTACGAGCAGTACTTC.

The chain joins TRBV4-1 to TRBJ1-2; D is undetermined. V was pared by 2 bases and J by 6 bases, with 10 bases between. Germline loops: CDR1 MGHRA, CDR2 YSYEKL. The CDR3 length is 13 residues. The CDR3 is CASSQLGVDGYTF. The CDR3 DNA is TGCGCCAGCAGCCAATTGGGAGTCGATGGCTACACCTTC.

The J gene is TRBJ2-3, the V gene TRBV6-5; D might be TRBD2 (6 bases). V dropped 6 bases and J dropped 0 bases, with 10 bases sitting between them. Germline loops: CDR1 MNHEY, CDR2 SVGAGI. The CDR3 runs to 14 residues. The DNA of the CDR3 is TGTGCCAGCAGCCGCGGGACTAGCACAGATACGCAGTATTTT. It yields the protein CASSRGTSTDTQYF.

The V and J genes are TRBV9 and TRBJ2-1; 7 nucleotides agree with TRBD2. Trimming took 3 bases from V and 6 from J; bases not matched to a gene: 12. Germline V gene lookup returns CDR1 SGDLS and CDR2 YYNGEE. The CDR3 is made up of 16 amino acids. The CDR3 region has the DNA TGTGCCAGCAGCGGAGTAGAATGGCTAGCGGTCAATGAGCAGTTCTTC. It translates to CASSGVEWLAVNEQFF.

CDR3 sequence (DNA): TGCGCCAGCAGACCACAGGGGGCAAGTACTGAAGCTTTCTTT. Protein product: CASRPQGASTEAFF. V usage is TRBV5-1 and J usage is TRBJ1-1; 9 nucleotides line up with TRBD1. Germline-derived CDR1 and CDR2 are SGHRS and YFSETQ. The CDR3 is 14 amino acids. V shed 5 bases and J 5 bases; nucleotides not matched to a gene: 7.

This chain joins TRBV5-1 and TRBJ1-1, with a weak D call TRBD1 (5 bases). The V and J ends lost 0 bases and 4 bases respectively, with 10 bases between them. The CDR3 is 14 amino acids. Germline CDR1 SGHRS, CDR2 YFSETQ. The CDR3 coding sequence is TGCGCCAGCAGCTTGGGGGGGGTAGGCACTGAAGCTTTCTTT. Translating it yields CASSLGGVGTEAFF.

The chain uses TRBV2 and TRBJ2-2, with D maybe TRBD2 (5 bases). The CDR3 contains 16 residues. From germline, CDR1 is SNHLY and CDR2 FYNNEI. V shed 5 bases and J shed 8 bases, with 21 bases lying between them. CDR3 protein: CASSPRRRYLLGELFF. The CDR3 DNA sequence: TGTGCCAGCAGTCCCCGCCGGAGGTACCTTTTGGGGGAGCTGTTTTTT.

This chain links TRBV11-2 with TRBJ1-1; 11 bases map to TRBD1. The germline CDR1 and CDR2 sequences are SGHAT and FQNNGV. The CDR3 is 15 amino acids. Trimming removed 5 bases from V and 4 bases from J; junction bases left unmatched: 6. Written as DNA, the CDR3 is TGTGCCAGCAGCGATTGGGACAGGGGGGTCACTGAAGCTTTCTTT. Translating it yields CASSDWDRGVTEAFF.

The chain employs TRBV4-2 and TRBJ1-5; weak D call: TRBD1 (5 bases). CDR3 size: 20 residues. Germline CDR1 is LGHNA and CDR2 is YNFKEQ. V dropped 0 bases and J dropped 1 base, with 22 bases sitting between them. CDR3 protein: CASSQEAGQGLGRSNQPQHF. The CDR3 coding sequence is TGTGCCAGCAGCCAAGAGGCGGGGCAGGGACTTGGAAGGAGCAATCAGCCCCAGCATTTT.

The chain joins TRBV27 to TRBJ2-7, with 9 bases fitting TRBD1. The CDR3 is made up of 14 amino acids. Germline V gene data show CDR1 as MNHEY and CDR2 as SMNVEV (reference sequence). The V segment lost 3 bases and the J segment 5 bases; nucleotides outside the gene matches: 5. Written as DNA, the CDR3 is TGTGCCAGCAGTTTTACAGGGGGCGCGCACGAGCAGTACTTC. Translating gives CASSFTGGAHEQYF.

The chain joins TRBV5-1 to TRBJ2-5, with D tentatively TRBD1 (6 bases). V shed 2 bases and J shed 4 bases, with 9 bases lying between them. CDR1 SGHRS and CDR2 YFSETQ come from the germline V gene. This CDR3 comprises 13 residues. CDR3 nucleotides: TGCGCCAGCAGCTTCGGCAGGGGAGAGACCCAGTACTTC. Its protein is CASSFGRGETQYF.

This chain connects TRBV29-1 to TRBJ1-1; 7 nucleotides agree with TRBD1. Unmatched junction bases numbered 10, after V lost 7 bases and J lost 5 bases. Germline lookup yields CDR1 SQVTM and CDR2 ANQGSEA. This CDR3 has 13 residues. CDR3 nucleotides: TGCAGCGCCTGGACAGGCCCGGGGACTGAAGCTTTCTTT. Protein sequence: CSAWTGPGTEAFF.

V gene TRBV6-5 combines with J gene TRBJ1-2; D possibly corresponds to TRBD1 (5 bases). Germline loops: CDR1 MNHEY, CDR2 SVGAGI. The CDR3 covers 14 residues. V shed 5 bases and J shed 4 bases, with 14 bases lying between them. CDR3 sequence: CASSLGGEGYGYTF. The CDR3 DNA is TGTGCCAGCAGTCTCGGGGGTGAGGGCTATGGCTACACCTTC.

V gene TRBV5-1 combines with J gene TRBJ2-5; D remains ambiguous. In germline, CDR1 is SGHRS, CDR2 YFSETQ. V was clipped by 4 bases and J by 5 bases, with 15 bases between them. The CDR3 spans 14 residues. CDR3 region: CASSPQPVSETQYF. The CDR3 DNA reads as TGCGCCAGCAGCCCGCAACCTGTCAGTGAGACCCAGTACTTC.

The chain combines TRBV10-3 with TRBJ1-3; TRBD1 matches at 9 bases. The V and J ends lost 11 bases and 4 bases, in that order; junction bases with no gene match: 12. The CDR3 loop spans 15 amino acids. In germline, CDR1 is ENHRY, CDR2 SYGVKD. CDR3 sequence (DNA): TGTGCCCTCTCAGGACAGGGGCCGAGGGGAAACACCATATATTTT. Amino acid sequence: CALSGQGPRGNTIYF.

The gene calls are TRBV7-6 and TRBJ1-5; D is undetermined. The germline V gene has CDR1 SGHVS and CDR2 FNYEAQ. Deletions cut 1 base from V and 0 bases from J, with 13 bases between. There are 17 residues in the CDR3. The DNA of the CDR3 is TGTGCCAGCAGCTTAGAGATCCAGATAAGTAGCAATCAGCCCCAGCATTTT. This translates into CASSLEIQISSNQPQHF.

This chain connects TRBV10-3 to TRBJ2-2, with 7 bases lining up with TRBD2. CDR1 is ENHRY and CDR2 is SYGVKD in the germline V gene. The CDR3 spans 16 residues. Unmatched junction bases numbered 6, after V lost 4 bases and J lost 1 base. The CDR3 nucleotides read TGTGCCATCAGTGTCCGTGGCGGGGGGAACACCGGGGAGCTGTTTTTT. Encoded protein: CAISVRGGGNTGELFF.

The V gene is TRBV30, the J gene TRBJ1-3; weak D call: TRBD1 (6 bases). Germline V lookup: CDR1 GTSNPN, CDR2 SVGIG (reference sequence). V shed 0 bases and J shed 7 bases, with 10 bases lying between them. The CDR3 is made up of 13 amino acids. In nucleotides, the CDR3 is TGTGCCTGGAGTGTCCAGGGGTACAACACCATATATTTT. It encodes CAWSVQGYNTIYF.

This chain links TRBV19 with TRBJ2-3, with a weak D call TRBD2 (6 bases). The CDR3 runs to 16 residues. Trimming stripped 4 bases from V and 1 base from J, with 15 bases between. Germline V gene sequence: CDR1 LNHDA, CDR2 SQIVND (reference sequence). CDR3 nucleotides: TGTGCCAGTAGTACGTCGCGGCGGGGCCGCACAGATACGCAGTATTTT. It codes for CASSTSRRGRTDTQYF.

V and J are TRBV11-3 and TRBJ2-5; D is unresolved. V dropped 0 bases and J dropped 2 bases, with 4 bases sitting between them. The germline V gene encodes CDR1 SGHNT and CDR2 YENEEA. CDR3 size: 13 residues. In nucleotides, the CDR3 is TGTGCCAGCAGCTTAGACAGTCAAGAGACCCAGTACTTC. Translating it yields CASSLDSQETQYF.

The CDR3, as DNA: TGTGCCAGCAGCTTTACAGGGGAATACGGAAACACCATATATTTT. Encoded protein: CASSFTGEYGNTIYF. This chain joins TRBV7-8 and TRBJ1-3, with TRBD1 matching over 7 bases. CDR1 is SGHVS and CDR2 is FQNEAQ in the germline V gene. The CDR3 loop spans 15 amino acids. Unmatched junction bases numbered 6, after V lost 3 bases and J lost 4 bases.

This clone was observed a handful of times. The V and J genes are TRBV5-6 and TRBJ2-2; no firm D call. V was cut by 0 bases and J by 8 bases, with 2 bases left in between. CDR3 length: 11 amino acids. Germline CDR1 and CDR2: SGHDT and YYEEEE. CDR3 residues: CASSLAGELFF. CDR3 bases: TGTGCCAGCAGCTTGGCTGGGGAGCTGTTTTTT.

To note about this clone: One end of the junction does not line up with germline, which may come from a read error. The sample has other DNA sequences that encode this CDR3 too. V is TRBV7-9 and J is TRBJ1-2; TRBD1 matches 10 bases. The CDR3 consists of 17 residues. Germline V gene data show CDR1 as SEHNR and CDR2 as FQNEAQ (reference sequence). DNA for the CDR3: TGTGCCAGCAGCCTAAACCCGGGACAGGGGCGGCACTATGGTTACACCTTC. This codes for CASSLNPGQGRHYGYTF.

This chain connects TRBV5-6 to TRBJ2-1; 9 bases align to TRBD1. This CDR3 spans 15 amino acids. V dropped 4 bases and J dropped 5; count of bases not matched to a gene: 7. From germline, CDR1 is SGHDT and CDR2 YYEEEE. Here the CDR3 reads CASSQTGQGNNEQFF. In DNA, the CDR3 is TGTGCCAGCAGCCAGACGGGACAGGGAAACAATGAGCAGTTCTTC.